The 17 T cell receptor beta chains in this list originate from one sample, sequenced in a study of Graves' ophthalmopathy and Graves' hyperthyroidism. The authors amplified TCR beta CDR3 regions, and they did so from RNA transcripts for repertoire sequencing. Second-round multiplex PCR came after a first-round RT-PCR that employed HTBI primers. Via MiXCR, TCRdb re-called the multiplex PCR reads, giving one row per CDR3 protein. The sample shows 450,000 or so distinct CDR3 sequences, approximately 15% of them seen only once. Sequenced material: blood. The source of these receptors is a woman in her thirties with Graves' ophthalmopathy.

This clonotype has at least ten counts. The V and J genes are TRBV11-2 and TRBJ2-5; TRBD2 agrees at 8 bases. The germline CDR1 and CDR2 sequences are SGHAT and FQNNGV. The CDR3 length is 17 residues. The V and J ends lost 5 bases and 2 bases, in that order; junction bases with no gene match: 13. The CDR3 loop is CASSPGGAGGFQETQYF. As DNA, the CDR3 is TGTGCCAGCAGCCCGGGCGGGGCGGGAGGATTTCAAGAGACCCAGTACTTC. Looking up the rest from reference TRBV11-2 and TRBJ2-5 gives the full variable domain: EAGVAQSPRYKIIEKRQSVAFWCNPISGHATLYWYQQILGQGPKLLIQFQNNGVVDDSQLPKDRFSAERLKGVDSTLKIQPAKLEDSAVYLCASSPGGAGGFQETQYFGPGTRLLVL.

This clonotype has ten or more counts. V gene TRBV2 combines with J gene TRBJ1-5, with 11 positions matching TRBD1. The CDR3 has 17 amino acids. Unmatched junction bases numbered 7, after V lost 6 bases and J lost 0 bases. CDR1 and CDR2 from the germline V gene are SNHLY and FYNNEI. CDR3 in DNA: TGTGCCAGCAGGCGGGACAGGGGGTCCCGTAGCAATCAGCCCCAGCATTTT. This translates into CASRRDRGSRSNQPQHF.

This clonotype was counted many times. This chain joins TRBV9 and TRBJ1-1; D might be TRBD1 (6 bases). The CDR3 runs 19 residues. V shed 5 bases and J shed 2 bases, with 28 bases lying between them. Germline CDR1 SGDLS, CDR2 YYNGEE. The CDR3 sequence is CASSPTTRQALRRNTEAFF. The DNA of the CDR3 is TGTGCCAGCAGTCCTACTACAAGACAGGCCTTGAGGCGAAACACTGAAGCTTTCTTT.

This rearrangement joins TRBV18 to TRBJ1-1; D is possibly TRBD1 (6 bases). The CDR3 length is 15 residues. Germline lookup yields CDR1 KGHSH and CDR2 LQKENI. V dropped 2 bases and J dropped 3 bases, with 13 bases sitting between them. In DNA form, the CDR3 reads TGTGCCAGCTCACCAGGGCAACAGGGAGACACTGAAGCTTTCTTT. As protein: CASSPGQQGDTEAFF.

This clonotype has a count of ten or more. The rearrangement links TRBV24-1 to TRBJ2-7; 10 bases are shared with TRBD2. The CDR3 is made up of 15 amino acids. The V segment lost 9 bases and the J segment 4 bases; nucleotides outside the gene matches: 11. From germline, CDR1 is KGHDR and CDR2 SFDVKD. CDR3 bases: TGTGCCACCCCCGAGGGGACTAGCGAACCATACGAGCAGTACTTC. It encodes CATPEGTSEPYEQYF.

This clonotype was seen at least ten times. The rearrangement uses TRBV6-5 and TRBJ2-7; unclear D gene. V lost 5 bases and J lost 2, with 10 bases in between. The germline V gene encodes CDR1 MNHEY and CDR2 SVGAGI. CDR3 size: 13 residues. CDR3 residues: CASSRTATYEQYF. The CDR3 DNA reads as TGTGCCAGCAGTAGGACGGCAACCTACGAGCAGTACTTC.

This clonotype has ten or more counts. The rearrangement joins TRBV7-8 to TRBJ2-7; D remains unclear. This CDR3 region has 13 residues. Germline V gene sequence: CDR1 SGHVS, CDR2 FQNEAQ. V lost 3 bases, J lost 5 bases, and 11 bases lay in between. The CDR3 loop reads CASSLVGSHEQYF. CDR3 sequence (DNA): TGTGCCAGCAGCTTGGTGGGATCCCACGAGCAGTACTTC.

Many counts were recorded for this clonotype. The rearrangement uses TRBV6-1 and TRBJ2-5; 8 bases line up with TRBD2. CDR1 MNHNS and CDR2 SASEGT come from the germline V gene. CDR3 length equals 14 residues. Unmatched junction bases numbered 6, after V lost 4 bases and J lost 5 bases. CDR3 amino acids: CASSVATSAETQYF. The CDR3 nucleotides read TGTGCCAGCAGTGTGGCGACTAGCGCCGAGACCCAGTACTTC.

This clonotype was counted between two and nine times. This chain connects TRBV5-1 to TRBJ2-7; 7 bases match TRBD1. This CDR3 spans 14 amino acids. Losses at the gene ends were 3 bases for V and 3 bases for J; bases not matched to a gene: 6. Germline V gene sequence: CDR1 SGHRS, CDR2 YFSETQ. This chain's CDR3 is CASSSSTGSYEQYF. The CDR3 DNA reads as TGCGCCAGCAGCTCATCGACAGGGAGCTACGAGCAGTACTTC.

As concerns this clonotype: Likely a read error: the CDR3 ends without its conserved phenylalanine or tryptophan. The chain employs TRBV6-5 and TRBJ2-5; 11 positions match TRBD1. Looked up from germline, CDR1 is MNHEY and CDR2 is SVGAGI. With V trimmed by 5 bases and J by 8 bases, 19 bases remained unmatched. This CDR3 region has 18 residues. CDR3: CASSTEESGQGVIDTQYL. As DNA, the CDR3 is TGTGCCAGCAGTACCGAGGAATCGGGACAGGGGGTAATAGATACCCAGTACCTC.

This clonotype occurred many times. The rearrangement joins TRBV2 to TRBJ2-4; D may be TRBD2 (6 bases). Germline V gene data show CDR1 as SNHLY and CDR2 as FYNNEI. This CDR3 spans 18 amino acids. The V gene lost 0 bases and the J gene lost 2 bases, with 17 bases spanning the gap. The CDR3 DNA is TGTGCCAGCAGTGAAGCTGAAAGGGGAGGTTTGACCAAAAACATTCAGTACTTC. Amino acid sequence: CASSEAERGGLTKNIQYF.

This clonotype has a count of ten or more. This sequence joins TRBV12-3 or TRBV12-4 and TRBJ1-2, with D unresolved. The CDR3 is 11 amino acids. Trimming removed 7 bases at V and 1 base at J, with 4 bases between. CDR3 in amino acids: CASTRNYGYTF. The CDR3 DNA follows: TGTGCCAGCACCCGTAACTATGGCTACACCTTC.

This rearrangement joins TRBV20-1 to TRBJ1-5, with D hard to call. CDR3 size: 15 residues. CDR1 is DFQATT, CDR2 SNEGSKA, per germline (reference sequence). Trimming took off 5 bases at V and 1 base at J, with 15 bases between the two ends. Here the CDR3 reads CSARKEEWSNQPQHF. The CDR3 bases are TGCAGTGCTCGAAAGGAAGAGTGGAGCAATCAGCCCCAGCATTTT.

This clonotype was counted at least ten times. The V gene is TRBV12-3 or TRBV12-4, the J gene TRBJ1-3; D ambiguous. Trimming removed 7 bases from V and 0 bases from J, with 7 bases in between. The CDR3 covers 13 residues. The CDR3, as DNA: TGTGCCAGCACCTTTCACTCTGGAAACACCATATATTTT. This gives the protein CASTFHSGNTIYF.

This clonotype has ten or more counts. The CDR3 region is CASSFTGPNTGELFF. The DNA of the CDR3 is TGTGCCAGCAGTTTTACAGGGCCGAACACCGGGGAGCTGTTTTTT. V usage is TRBV7-2 and J usage is TRBJ2-2; D might be TRBD1 (6 bases). The germline V gene encodes CDR1 SGHTA and CDR2 FQGNSA. V was trimmed by 6 bases and J by 0 bases, leaving 11 bases between them. The CDR3 runs 15 residues.

Many counts were recorded for this clonotype. The chain has TRBV2 and TRBJ1-3, with no clear D. The CDR3 runs 14 residues. CDR1 and CDR2 from the germline V gene are SNHLY and FYNNEI. V was pared by 6 bases and J by 6 bases, with 15 bases between. DNA for the CDR3: TGTGCCAGCAGCGGGGTCAAAGTCCCAAACACCATATATTTT. Its protein is CASSGVKVPNTIYF.

This clonotype came up many times. The rearrangement joins TRBV11-1 to TRBJ2-7; 9 bases line up with TRBD2. The germline CDR1 and CDR2 sequences are SGHAT and FQDESV (reference sequence). V lost 5 bases and J lost 4; bases outside the gene matches: 21. There are 19 residues in the CDR3. CDR3 protein: CASSLTSAAGTSRFYEQYF. For the CDR3, the DNA is TGTGCCAGCAGCCTCACATCAGCCGCCGGGACTAGCAGGTTTTACGAGCAGTACTTC.